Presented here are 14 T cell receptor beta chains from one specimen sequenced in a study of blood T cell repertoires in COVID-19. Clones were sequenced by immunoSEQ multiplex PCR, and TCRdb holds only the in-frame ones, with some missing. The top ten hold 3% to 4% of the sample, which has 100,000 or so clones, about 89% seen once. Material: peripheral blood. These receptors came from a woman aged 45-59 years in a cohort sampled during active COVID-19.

The CDR3 protein is CASSLGRQINEKLFF. CDR3 in DNA: TGTGCCAGCAGTCTCGGCCGACAGATTAATGAAAAACTGTTTTTT. This sequence joins TRBV6-5 and TRBJ1-4, with a tentative D call TRBD1 (5 bases). The germline V gene encodes CDR1 MNHEY and CDR2 SVGAGI. V was pared by 5 bases and J by 4 bases, with 14 bases between. This CDR3 region has 15 residues.

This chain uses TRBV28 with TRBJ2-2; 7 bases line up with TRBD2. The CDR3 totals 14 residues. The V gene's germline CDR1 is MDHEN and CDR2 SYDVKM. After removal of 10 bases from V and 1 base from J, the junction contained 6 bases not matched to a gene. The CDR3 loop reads CAIPGTKNTGELFF. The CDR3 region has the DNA TGTGCCATCCCCGGGACTAAGAACACCGGGGAGCTGTTTTTT. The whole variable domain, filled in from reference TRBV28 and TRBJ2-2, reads DVKVTQSSRYLVKRTGEKVFLECVQDMDHENMFWYRQDPGLGLRLIYFSYDVKMKEKGDIPEGYSVSREKKERFSLILESASTNQTSMYLCAIPGTKNTGELFFGEGSRLTVL.

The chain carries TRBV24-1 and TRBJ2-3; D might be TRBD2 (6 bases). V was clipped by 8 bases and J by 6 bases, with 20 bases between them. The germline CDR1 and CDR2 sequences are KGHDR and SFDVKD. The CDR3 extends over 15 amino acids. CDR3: CATNPGGGPRDTQYF. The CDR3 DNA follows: TGTGCCACCAACCCCGGGGGAGGACCAAGGGATACGCAGTATTTT.

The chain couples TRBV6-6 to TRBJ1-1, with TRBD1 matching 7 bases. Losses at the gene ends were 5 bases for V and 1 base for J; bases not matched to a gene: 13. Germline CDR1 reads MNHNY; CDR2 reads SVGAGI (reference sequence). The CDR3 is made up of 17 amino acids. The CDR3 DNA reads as TGTGCCAGCAGTCCGTTCCTTCCCGGGACAGCGAACACTGAAGCTTTCTTT. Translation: CASSPFLPGTANTEAFF.

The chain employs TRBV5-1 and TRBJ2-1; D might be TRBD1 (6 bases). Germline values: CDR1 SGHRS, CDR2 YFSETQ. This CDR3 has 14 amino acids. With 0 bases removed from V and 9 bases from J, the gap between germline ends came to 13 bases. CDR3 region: CASSLGQARTEQFF. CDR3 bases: TGCGCCAGCAGCTTGGGACAGGCCCGCACTGAGCAGTTCTTC.

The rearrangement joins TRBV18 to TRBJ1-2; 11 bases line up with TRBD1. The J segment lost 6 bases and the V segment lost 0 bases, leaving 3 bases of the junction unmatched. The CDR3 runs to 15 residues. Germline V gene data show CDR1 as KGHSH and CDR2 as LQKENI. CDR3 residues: CASSPPRGQGDGYTF. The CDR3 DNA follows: TGTGCCAGCTCACCACCGAGGGGACAGGGGGATGGCTACACCTTC.

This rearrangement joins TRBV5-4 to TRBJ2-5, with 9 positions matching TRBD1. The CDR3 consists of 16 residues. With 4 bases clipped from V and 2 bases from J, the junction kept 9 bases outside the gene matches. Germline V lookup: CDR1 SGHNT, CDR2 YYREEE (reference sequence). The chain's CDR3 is CASSGGTGIMQETQYF. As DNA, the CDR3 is TGTGCCAGCAGCGGCGGGACAGGGATTATGCAAGAGACCCAGTACTTC.

The CDR3 nucleotides read TGTGCCAGCAGTTCACGGACTAGTTCCTACGAGCAGTACTTC. Translating gives CASSSRTSSYEQYF. The V and J genes are TRBV6-6 and TRBJ2-7; 7 positions match TRBD2. The CDR3 spans 14 residues. Germline trimming cut 4 bases from V and 1 base from J; bases unmatched to any gene: 4. Germline V lookup: CDR1 MNHNY, CDR2 SVGAGI (reference sequence).

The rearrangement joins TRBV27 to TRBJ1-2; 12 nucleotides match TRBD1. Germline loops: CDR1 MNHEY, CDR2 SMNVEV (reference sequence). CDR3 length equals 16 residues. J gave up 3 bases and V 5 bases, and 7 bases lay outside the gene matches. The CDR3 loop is CASSRAGQGAYYGYTF. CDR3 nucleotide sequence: TGTGCCAGCAGTCGAGCGGGACAGGGGGCGTACTATGGCTACACCTTC.

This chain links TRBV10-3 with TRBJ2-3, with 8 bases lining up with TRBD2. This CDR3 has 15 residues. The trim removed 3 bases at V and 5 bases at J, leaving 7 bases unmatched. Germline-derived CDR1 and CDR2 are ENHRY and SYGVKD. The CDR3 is CAISDSGGPVDTQYF. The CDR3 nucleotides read TGTGCCATCAGTGATTCGGGGGGGCCCGTAGATACGCAGTATTTT.

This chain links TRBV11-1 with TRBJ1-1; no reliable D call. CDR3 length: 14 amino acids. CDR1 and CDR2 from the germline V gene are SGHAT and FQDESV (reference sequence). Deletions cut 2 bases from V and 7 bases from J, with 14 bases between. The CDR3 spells CASSLYASSYEAFF. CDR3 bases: TGTGCCAGCAGCTTATACGCCAGTTCTTATGAAGCTTTCTTT. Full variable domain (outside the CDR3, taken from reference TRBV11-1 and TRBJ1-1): EAEVAQSPRYKITEKSQAVAFWCDPISGHATLYWYRQILGQGPELLVQFQDESVVDDSQLPKDRFSAERLKGVDSTLKIQPAELGDSAMYLCASSLYASSYEAFFGQGTRLTVV.

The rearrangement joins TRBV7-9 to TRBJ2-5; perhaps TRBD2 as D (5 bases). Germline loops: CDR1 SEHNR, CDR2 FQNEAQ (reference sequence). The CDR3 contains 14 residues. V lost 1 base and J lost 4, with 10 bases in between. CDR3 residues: CASSLDRGVETQYF. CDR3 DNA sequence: TGTGCCAGCAGCTTAGATCGGGGAGTAGAGACCCAGTACTTC.

CDR3 protein: CASGPSSANEQFF. CDR3 coding DNA: TGTGCCAGCGGGCCTTCGTCGGCCAATGAGCAGTTCTTC. V and J are TRBV5-6 and TRBJ2-1, with D unclear. The CDR3 is 13 amino acids. Germline V gene sequence: CDR1 SGHDT, CDR2 YYEEEE. Trimming left V 7 bases short and J 6 bases short, with 14 bases between.

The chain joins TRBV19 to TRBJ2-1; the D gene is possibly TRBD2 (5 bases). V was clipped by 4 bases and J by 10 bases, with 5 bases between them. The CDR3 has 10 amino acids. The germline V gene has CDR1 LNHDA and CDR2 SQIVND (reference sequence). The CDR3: CASSSGEQFF. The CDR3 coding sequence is TGTGCCAGTAGTAGCGGGGAGCAGTTCTTC.